This TCR beta chain emerged from a study of blood T cells in healthy people across ages. Study results and limitations: In these data, TCR beta diversity tracked strongly with naive T cell percentage.

Staff drew around 10 milliliters of peripheral blood from each donor. This clonotype showed up just a few times. Its matching antigen is unknown. A J-beta primer mix and a sample-barcoded 5' primer were used in a second PCR of about 7 to 12 cycles. TCRdb re-called the 5' RACE reads with MiXCR, one entry per CDR3 protein. Of 1.5 million to 2 million distinct CDR3 sequences in the sample, 49% were seen once. The receptor was isolated from a woman aged 40-49 years in good health. The sequencing sample was made of blood.

The CDR3 here is CASSQGRPGGYTF. Here the CDR3 DNA reads TGTGCCAGCAGCCAAGGGCGCCCCGGTGGCTACACCTTC. This rearrangement joins TRBV14 to TRBJ1-2; no clear D. The CDR3 contains 13 residues. V gave up 1 base and J gave up 7 bases, with 10 bases separating them. The germline V gene encodes CDR1 SGHDN and CDR2 FVKESK.